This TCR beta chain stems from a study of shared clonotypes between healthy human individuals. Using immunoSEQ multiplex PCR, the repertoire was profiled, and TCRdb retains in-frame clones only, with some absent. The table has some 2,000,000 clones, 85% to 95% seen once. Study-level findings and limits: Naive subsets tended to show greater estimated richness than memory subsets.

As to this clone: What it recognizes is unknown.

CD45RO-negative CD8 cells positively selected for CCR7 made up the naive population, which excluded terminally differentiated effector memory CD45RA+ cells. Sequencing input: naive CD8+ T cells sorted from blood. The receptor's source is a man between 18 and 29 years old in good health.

CDR3 amino acids: CASSLDPGFGNEKLFF. The CDR3 DNA reads as TGTGCCAGCAGCTTAGATCCAGGATTCGGTAATGAAAAACTGTTTTTT. The chain is built from TRBV7-6 and TRBJ1-4; D is undetermined. Trimming cost V 1 base and J 4 bases, with 13 bases left between them. Germline loops: CDR1 SGHVS, CDR2 FNYEAQ. The CDR3 runs to 16 residues.